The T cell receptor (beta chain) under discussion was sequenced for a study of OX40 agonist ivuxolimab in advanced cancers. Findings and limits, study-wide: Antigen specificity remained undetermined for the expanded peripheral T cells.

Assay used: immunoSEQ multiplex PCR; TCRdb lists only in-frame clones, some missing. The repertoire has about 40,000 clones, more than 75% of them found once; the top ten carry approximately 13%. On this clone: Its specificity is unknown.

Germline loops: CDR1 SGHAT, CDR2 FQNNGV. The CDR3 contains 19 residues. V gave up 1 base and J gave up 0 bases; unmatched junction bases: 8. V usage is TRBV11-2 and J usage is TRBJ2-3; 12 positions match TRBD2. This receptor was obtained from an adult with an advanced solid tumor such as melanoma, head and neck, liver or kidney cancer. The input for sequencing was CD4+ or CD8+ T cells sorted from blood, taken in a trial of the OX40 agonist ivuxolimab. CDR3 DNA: TGTGCCAGCAGCTTAGTTCTGACTAGCGGGGGTTTTAGCACAGATACGCAGTATTTT. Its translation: CASSLVLTSGGFSTDTQYF.